The 26 T cell receptor beta chains in this list originate from one sample, sequenced in a study of cytomegalovirus exposure and HLA in healthy donors. 13 Jbeta primers and 60 Vbeta primers were used for the PCR. TCRdb's table, derived via immunoSEQ multiplex PCR, lists solely in-frame clones and lacks some. Of tens of thousands of clones listed, around 60% are singletons. Sequenced sample: PBMCs. The receptors come from a male donor in good health and CMV-seropositive.

The chain is built from TRBV7-2 and TRBJ1-5; 7 bases match TRBD1. This CDR3 has 16 residues. J gave up 3 bases and V 0 bases, and 5 bases lay outside the gene matches. Germline CDR1 SGHTA, CDR2 FQGNSA. The CDR3 protein is CASSLAGRGNNQPQHF. CDR3 coding DNA: TGTGCCAGCAGCTTAGCAGGCAGGGGGAACAATCAGCCCCAGCATTTT.

The chain couples TRBV27 to TRBJ1-1, with a possible D match to TRBD1 (6 bases). V was clipped by 9 bases and J by 2 bases, with 10 bases between them. The CDR3 has 12 residues. Germline assignment: CDR1 MNHEY and CDR2 SMNVEV (reference sequence). The CDR3 is CASRGGNTEAFF. The CDR3 coding sequence is TGTGCCAGTAGGGGGGGTAACACTGAAGCTTTCTTT.

This chain uses TRBV5-1 with TRBJ2-7, with 9 bases matching TRBD1. The V gene's germline CDR1 is SGHRS and CDR2 YFSETQ. The CDR3 has 14 amino acids. Trimming cost V 7 bases and J 2 bases; bases outside gene matches: 7. CDR3 DNA: TGCGCCAGCTCGGGGGACAGGGTCGCCTACGAGCAGTACTTC. It specifies CASSGDRVAYEQYF.

The chain carries TRBV15 and TRBJ2-1; 8 nucleotides align to TRBD2. CDR1 is LNHNV and CDR2 is YYDKDF in the germline V gene (reference sequence). The CDR3 runs 16 residues. Losses at the gene ends were 4 bases for V and 2 bases for J; bases not matched to a gene: 7. The CDR3 loop is CATSTPTSGAYNEQFF. The CDR3 DNA reads TGTGCCACCAGCACTCCAACTAGCGGTGCCTACAATGAGCAGTTCTTC.

The rearrangement joins TRBV7-9 to TRBJ1-4, with 8 bases fitting TRBD1. The germline V gene has CDR1 SEHNR and CDR2 FQNEAQ (reference sequence). The CDR3 covers 14 residues. After removal of 3 bases from V and 8 bases from J, the junction contained 5 bases not matched to a gene. For the CDR3, the DNA is TGTGCCAGCAGCTTTGGACAGGGAGAGGAAAAACTGTTTTTT. Translated: CASSFGQGEEKLFF.

This clone occurred once. V is TRBV18 and J is TRBJ2-7, with 9 bases identical to TRBD1. CDR1 is KGHSH, CDR2 LQKENI, per germline. This CDR3 comprises 15 residues. J lost 3 bases, V lost 3 bases, and 6 bases had no gene match. CDR3 bases: TGTGCCAGCTCACCGACCGGGACAGGGATCTACGAGCAGTACTTC. Translation: CASSPTGTGIYEQYF.

In its sample, this clone was seen once. This chain uses TRBV10-3 with TRBJ1-1; D not resolved. Germline-derived CDR1 and CDR2 are ENHRY and SYGVKD. The CDR3 loop spans 14 amino acids. V was pared by 0 bases and J by 5 bases, with 10 bases between. CDR3 sequence: CAISESSGRTEAFF. The CDR3 DNA reads TGTGCCATCAGTGAGTCGTCGGGGAGGACTGAAGCTTTCTTT.

This clone has just one count. This sequence joins TRBV30 and TRBJ1-1, with D uncertain. This CDR3 spans 12 amino acids. Looked up from germline, CDR1 is GTSNPN and CDR2 is SVGIG (reference sequence). V shed 5 bases and J shed 0 bases, with 7 bases lying between them. The CDR3 loop is CAWEFLNTEAFF. CDR3 DNA sequence: TGTGCCTGGGAGTTTTTGAACACTGAAGCTTTCTTT.

The rearrangement uses TRBV5-6 and TRBJ2-3, with TRBD2 matching over 8 bases. Germline V CDR1 and CDR2: SGHDT, YYEEEE. With 0 bases clipped from V and 9 bases from J, the junction kept 6 bases outside the gene matches. The CDR3 sequence is 14 residues long. Written as DNA, the CDR3 is TGTGCCAGCAGCTTGGCTAGCGGGCAAGCGACGCAGTATTTT. Translated: CASSLASGQATQYF.

The rearrangement links TRBV10-3 to TRBJ2-7; 11 bases match TRBD2. This CDR3 contains 14 residues. V shed 7 bases, J shed 5 bases, and the junction held 7 bases outside the gene matches. CDR1 and CDR2 from the germline V gene are ENHRY and SYGVKD. For the CDR3, the DNA is TGTGCCATCACTGTAGCGGGGGGGCAAAACGAGCAGTACTTC. Amino acids: CAITVAGGQNEQYF.

This clone was counted a few times. The chain carries TRBV5-1 and TRBJ2-1, with D uncertain. The length of the CDR3 is 15 residues. Germline CDR1 is SGHRS and CDR2 is YFSETQ. Trimming left V 4 bases short and J 0 bases short, with 11 bases between. The CDR3 loop is CASSPTTGSYNEQFF. The CDR3 coding sequence is TGCGCCAGCAGCCCGACGACGGGCTCCTACAATGAGCAGTTCTTC. Supplemented by reference TRBV5-1 and TRBJ2-1, the full variable domain reads KAGVTQTPRYLIKTRGQQVTLSCSPISGHRSVSWYQQTPGQGLQFLFEYFSETQRNKGNFPGRFSGRQFSNSRSEMNVSTLELGDSALYLCASSPTTGSYNEQFFGPGTRLTVL.

V is TRBV5-6 and J is TRBJ2-3; D gene ambiguous. V dropped 2 bases and J dropped 6 bases, with 13 bases sitting between them. The CDR3 length is 14 residues. From germline, CDR1 is SGHDT and CDR2 YYEEEE. In DNA form, the CDR3 reads TGTGCCAGCAGCTTCACCCAGGTCTTCGATACGCAGTATTTT. The encoded protein is CASSFTQVFDTQYF.

The chain uses TRBV28 and TRBJ2-5; D ambiguous. Trimming pared 6 bases from V and 4 bases from J, leaving 6 bases between. CDR1 is MDHEN and CDR2 is SYDVKM in the germline V gene. This CDR3 spans 11 amino acids. DNA for the CDR3: TGTGCCAGCAGGACATTAGAGACCCAGTACTTC. Residues: CASRTLETQYF.

This chain uses TRBV18 with TRBJ1-1, with D tentatively TRBD1 (5 bases). Germline CDR1 KGHSH, CDR2 LQKENI. Trimming pared 2 bases from V and 6 bases from J, leaving 10 bases between. The CDR3 has 13 residues. The CDR3 spells CASSPKGSPEAFF. The DNA for the CDR3 is TGTGCCAGCTCACCAAAGGGGTCCCCTGAAGCTTTCTTT.

The CDR3 DNA reads as TGTGCCAGCAGTAGAGTTACAGGGGGCGATTCACCCCTCCACTTT. Its protein is CASSRVTGGDSPLHF. V gene TRBV27 combines with J gene TRBJ1-6; 9 bases align to TRBD1. The CDR3 extends over 15 amino acids. Germline values: CDR1 MNHEY, CDR2 SMNVEV (reference sequence). Unmatched junction bases numbered 7, after V lost 5 bases and J lost 8 bases.

This chain joins TRBV27 and TRBJ2-7; a weak D match, TRBD1 (5 bases). The CDR3 covers 15 residues. Germline V gene sequence: CDR1 MNHEY, CDR2 SMNVEV (reference sequence). V was pared by 0 bases and J by 2 bases, with 11 bases between. CDR3 DNA sequence: TGTGCCAGCAGTTTATCGCTCAGGGAAACCTACGAGCAGTACTTC. This codes for CASSLSLRETYEQYF.

This chain uses TRBV5-8 with TRBJ1-1; 9 bases match TRBD1. From germline, CDR1 is SGHTS and CDR2 YDEGEE. The CDR3 covers 15 residues. The ends lost 2 bases at V and 11 bases at J; junction bases unmatched: 13. CDR3 sequence (DNA): TGTGCCAGCAGCTTTCCTCCCGGGACAGGGAATTTGGCTTTCTTT. Residues: CASSFPPGTGNLAFF.

The V call is TRBV4-3, the J call TRBJ2-4; the match to TRBD1 covers 7 bases. The CDR3 is 14 residues long. The V segment lost 1 base and the J segment 6 bases; nucleotides outside the gene matches: 3. The germline V gene encodes CDR1 LGHNA and CDR2 YSLEER. CDR3 DNA sequence: TGCGCCAGCAGCCAAGGAGGGGGCATAAACATTCAGTACTTC. This sequence encodes CASSQGGGINIQYF.

This chain links TRBV6-6 with TRBJ1-2, with TRBD1 matching 9 bases. Germline CDR1 is MNHNY and CDR2 is SVGAGI (reference sequence). This CDR3 has 16 amino acids. Trimming removed 4 bases from V and 5 bases from J; junction bases left unmatched: 11. The CDR3 DNA follows: TGTGCCAGCAGTTCTCGGACAGGGGTGGGATATTATGGCTACACCTTC. Amino acids: CASSSRTGVGYYGYTF.

V is TRBV5-1 and J is TRBJ2-5, with TRBD1 as a possible D gene (7 bases). The germline V gene encodes CDR1 SGHRS and CDR2 YFSETQ. Trimming removed 4 bases at V and 7 bases at J, with 20 bases between. CDR3 size: 15 residues. The CDR3 loop is CASSAGQSSGGTQYF. CDR3 DNA sequence: TGCGCCAGCAGCGCGGGACAGTCCAGCGGCGGGACCCAGTACTTC. The full variable domain, with the rest looked up from reference TRBV5-1 and TRBJ2-5, is KAGVTQTPRYLIKTRGQQVTLSCSPISGHRSVSWYQQTPGQGLQFLFEYFSETQRNKGNFPGRFSGRQFSNSRSEMNVSTLELGDSALYLCASSAGQSSGGTQYFGPGTRLLVL.

The V and J genes are TRBV28 and TRBJ2-5, with a tentative D call TRBD2 (7 bases). Trimming took 7 bases from V and 2 from J, leaving 8 bases between them. CDR3 length: 12 residues. Per the germline V gene, CDR1 is MDHEN and CDR2 is SYDVKM. CDR3 protein: CASKGGQETQYF. The CDR3 nucleotides read TGTGCCAGCAAGGGGGGGCAAGAGACCCAGTACTTC.

This chain links TRBV2 with TRBJ1-5; TRBD1 is a possible D gene (5 bases). The V gene lost 7 bases and the J gene lost 2 bases, with 9 bases spanning the gap. The CDR3 has 13 amino acids. CDR1 is SNHLY, CDR2 FYNNEI, per germline. The CDR3 reads CASKGGGNQPQHF. CDR3 DNA sequence: TGTGCCAGCAAGGGAGGGGGCAATCAGCCCCAGCATTTT.

This clone is a singleton in its sample. The gene calls are TRBV6-5 and TRBJ1-1, with 7 positions matching TRBD1. This CDR3 has 12 amino acids. Per the germline V gene, CDR1 is MNHEY and CDR2 is SVGAGI. After removal of 6 bases from V and 7 bases from J, the junction contained 5 bases not matched to a gene. The CDR3: CASSRDSHEAFF. CDR3 sequence (DNA): TGTGCCAGCAGCCGGGACAGCCATGAAGCTTTCTTT.

The rearrangement uses TRBV6-1 and TRBJ2-1; D might be TRBD1 (5 bases). This CDR3 spans 15 amino acids. Germline values: CDR1 MNHNS, CDR2 SASEGT. V lost 3 bases and J 5 bases, leaving 14 bases between the germline ends. CDR3 region: CASSEGLTFNNEQFF. CDR3 coding DNA: TGTGCCAGCAGTGAGGGGCTGACTTTCAACAATGAGCAGTTCTTC.

The rearrangement links TRBV5-1 to TRBJ2-1; possibly TRBD2 for D (6 bases). CDR3 size: 16 residues. V lost 4 bases to trimming and J lost 5 bases, with 19 bases between them. Germline CDR1 SGHRS, CDR2 YFSETQ. In DNA, the CDR3 is TGCGCCAGCAGCCCTCAGGGACGACTAGGGAACAATGAGCAGTTCTTC. This gives the protein CASSPQGRLGNNEQFF.

The chain employs TRBV10-2 and TRBJ2-1; D unclear. Germline assignment: CDR1 WSHSY and CDR2 SAAADI. CDR3 length: 13 residues. The V end lost 2 bases, the J end lost 6 bases, and 8 bases lay between the germline ends. The CDR3, as DNA: TGCGCCAGCAGTGAGACTTTCCCCAATGAGCAGTTCTTC. This translates into CASSETFPNEQFF.